These T cell receptor beta chains were read from a single sample in a study of cytomegalovirus exposure and HLA in healthy donors. The repertoire was sequenced with immunoSEQ multiplex PCR; TCRdb's copy has only in-frame clones and lacks some. The sample includes some 110,000 clones, 60% to 80% of them seen just once. Sequencing input: PBMCs. These receptors all come from a man in his sixties in good health and CMV-seropositive. CDR3s include the opening cysteine and the closing phenylalanine or tryptophan. A D gene is named only where the DNA matches it firmly. Size is omitted from some rows. Given values are once, few, many or a class for expanded clones.

V gene	D gene	clone size	J gene	CDR3 protein	CDR3 DNA
TRBV27	TRBD1	.	TRBJ1-1	CASSLDRVWDTEAFF	TGTGCCAGCAGCCTTGACAGGGTATGGGACACTGAAGCTTTCTTT
TRBV7-2	.	.	TRBJ2-1	CASSLAGSSYNEQFF	TGTGCCAGCAGCCTAGCCGGGAGCTCCTACAATGAGCAGTTCTTC
TRBV19	.	few	TRBJ2-6	CASSTGAGANVLTF	TGTGCCAGTAGTACAGGGGCTGGGGCCAACGTCCTGACTTTC
TRBV7-2	.	.	TRBJ2-7	CASSLVQAHEQYF	TGTGCCAGCAGCTTAGTCCAGGCCCACGAGCAGTACTTC
TRBV5-1	TRBD2	.	TRBJ2-2	CASSISGGAITGELFF	TGCGCCAGCAGCATTAGCGGGGGGGCGATCACCGGGGAGCTGTTTTTT
TRBV4-1	.	.	TRBJ2-3	CASSQEESSGDTQYF	TGCGCCAGCAGCCAAGAAGAGAGCTCCGGAGATACGCAGTATTTT
TRBV5-1	.	.	TRBJ2-2	CASSLSLRAGELFF	TGCGCCAGCAGCTTGTCTCTCCGGGCCGGGGAGCTGTTTTTT
TRBV6-5	.	.	TRBJ1-1	CASSKVDLVNTEAFF	TGTGCCAGCAGTAAGGTAGACTTGGTGAACACTGAAGCTTTCTTT
TRBV5-6	TRBD1	.	TRBJ2-4	CASSLGGQGVNIQYF	TGTGCCAGCAGCTTGGGGGGACAGGGTGTAAACATTCAGTACTTC
TRBV11-2	.	.	TRBJ1-5	CASSPSAQSLGQPQHF	TGTGCCAGCAGCCCCTCCGCACAGTCGCTGGGTCAGCCCCAGCATTTT
TRBV6-6	.	.	TRBJ1-2	CASSYPGPPYYGYTF	TGTGCCAGCAGTTACCCCGGTCCCCCTTACTATGGCTACACCTTC
TRBV6-5	.	.	TRBJ2-3	CASGSLTDTQYF	TGTGCCAGCGGTTCCCTCACAGATACGCAGTATTTT
TRBV6-1	TRBD1	.	TRBJ1-3	CASSEAWDSGNTIYF	TGTGCCAGCAGTGAAGCGTGGGACAGTGGAAACACCATATATTTT
TRBV4-1	TRBD1	.	TRBJ2-2	CASSQGGRGHTGELFF	TGCGCCAGCAGCCAAGGGGGCAGGGGGCACACCGGGGAGCTGTTTTTT
TRBV5-6	TRBD1	once	TRBJ1-2	CASSFPGQGLYGYTF	TGTGCCAGCAGCTTTCCGGGACAGGGACTCTATGGCTACACCTTC
TRBV9	TRBD1	.	TRBJ2-7	CASSVGTGFYEQYF	TGTGCCAGCAGCGTGGGGACAGGGTTCTACGAGCAGTACTTC
TRBV19	TRBD1	.	TRBJ1-2	CASSIDRDRGYGYTF	TGTGCCAGTAGTATAGATAGGGACAGGGGCTATGGCTACACCTTC
TRBV2	.	few	TRBJ1-4	CASSDRSATNEKLFF	TGTGCCAGCAGTGATCGATCGGCAACTAATGAAAAACTGTTTTTT
TRBV10-2	.	.	TRBJ2-2	CASSGEWDTGELFF	TGCGCCAGCAGTGGGGAGTGGGACACCGGGGAGCTGTTTTTT
TRBV11-2	.	.	TRBJ2-5	CASSLQGAGGETQYF	TGTGCCAGCAGCCTTCAGGGGGCGGGGGGGGAGACCCAGTACTTC
TRBV18	.	.	TRBJ2-3	CASSPPSYSTDTQYF	TGTGCCAGCTCACCACCGAGCTACTCCACAGATACGCAGTATTTT
TRBV11-2	.	.	TRBJ1-1	CASSSPGGALEAFF	TGTGCCAGCAGCTCTCCCGGCGGGGCGCTTGAAGCTTTCTTT
TRBV15	TRBD2	.	TRBJ2-3	CATSMTSGGTTDTQYF	TGTGCCACCAGTATGACTAGCGGGGGAACAACAGATACGCAGTATTTT
TRBV13	.	.	TRBJ1-2	CASSSGRRGTPMSYTF	TGTGCCAGCAGCTCCGGGCGCCGCGGGACCCCTATGAGCTACACCTTC
TRBV28	.	.	TRBJ2-5	CASSLPSLGGETQYF	TGTGCCAGCAGTTTGCCCTCCCTTGGCGGGGAGACCCAGTACTTC
TRBV7-9	TRBD1	.	TRBJ2-5	CASSASTGRQTQYF	TGTGCCAGCAGCGCCTCGACAGGGAGACAGACCCAGTACTTC
TRBV23-1	.	few	TRBJ2-7	CASSQSQNHKQVYEQYF	TGCGCCAGCAGTCAATCCCAGAATCATAAACAGGTATACGAGCAGTACTTC
TRBV7-2	.	.	TRBJ1-5	CASSLIGASGGSNQPQHF	TGTGCCAGCAGCTTAATCGGAGCCTCGGGGGGTAGCAATCAGCCCCAGCATTTT
TRBV18	TRBD1	.	TRBJ1-6	CASSRSTGENSPLHF	TGTGCCAGCTCACGATCGACAGGGGAAAATTCACCCCTCCACTTT
TRBV19	TRBD1	.	TRBJ1-4	CASSIEWGTVNNEKLFF	TGTGCCAGTAGTATTGAGTGGGGGACAGTGAATAATGAAAAACTGTTTTTT
TRBV7-9	.	.	TRBJ2-2	CASSPSGRTGELFF	TGTGCCAGCAGCCCCAGTGGGCGCACCGGGGAGCTGTTTTTT
TRBV7-6	.	.	TRBJ2-1	CASSFQGEQFF	TGTGCCAGCAGCTTCCAGGGTGAGCAGTTCTTC
TRBV9	.	.	TRBJ2-3	CASSVLLSADTQYF	TGTGCCAGCAGCGTGCTCCTCTCGGCAGATACGCAGTATTTT
TRBV28	TRBD2	few	TRBJ2-1	CASSYLAGGLNEQFF	TGTGCCAGCAGTTATCTTGCGGGGGGTTTAAATGAGCAGTTCTTC
TRBV4-2	TRBD2	once	TRBJ2-1	CASSQGGGRDEQFF	TGTGCCAGCAGCCAAGGCGGGGGGCGAGATGAGCAGTTCTTC
TRBV4-3	TRBD2	.	TRBJ2-3	CASSQKVGGGLENTDTQYF	TGCGCCAGCAGCCAAAAAGTCGGGGGGGGGCTTGAGAACACAGATACGCAGTATTTT
TRBV5-1	.	once	TRBJ1-4	CASSLAPLQASTNEKLFF	TGCGCCAGCAGCTTGGCCCCCCTACAGGCCTCAACTAATGAAAAACTGTTTTTT
TRBV11-3	.	.	TRBJ2-1	CASSWAGNNEQFF	TGTGCCAGCAGTTGGGCAGGGAACAATGAGCAGTTCTTC
TRBV10-3	.	.	TRBJ1-3	CAINNPGNTIYF	TGTGCCATCAACAACCCGGGAAACACCATATATTTT
TRBV7-2	.	.	TRBJ2-6	CASSLMAGKGLTF	TGTGCCAGCAGCTTAATGGCAGGGAAAGGCCTGACTTTC
TRBV5-1	TRBD1	.	TRBJ2-3	CAGSQGLGDTQYF	TGCGCCGGGTCACAGGGGCTTGGGGATACGCAGTATTTT
TRBV30	.	once	TRBJ2-7	CAWSSGQSTYEQYF	TGTGCCTGGAGTTCAGGGCAATCGACTTACGAGCAGTACTTC
TRBV5-4	TRBD2	few	TRBJ2-3	CASGGVRTDTQYF	TGTGCCAGCGGGGGGGTGAGAACAGATACGCAGTATTTT
TRBV5-1	.	.	TRBJ1-1	CASSLEPARANTEAFF	TGCGCCAGCAGCTTGGAACCCGCGAGGGCGAACACTGAAGCTTTCTTT
TRBV28	.	.	TRBJ2-7	CASTDVGAQYF	TGTGCCAGCACCGACGTCGGAGCGCAGTACTTC
TRBV14	TRBD1	.	TRBJ2-5	CASSQVLPQGEETQYF	TGTGCCAGCAGCCAAGTCTTGCCGCAGGGGGAAGAGACCCAGTACTTC
TRBV5-8	TRBD2	.	TRBJ2-2	CASSYPTSGGYTGELFF	TGTGCCAGCAGCTACCCCACTAGCGGGGGATACACCGGGGAGCTGTTTTTT
TRBV5-1	TRBD1	.	TRBJ2-7	CALRGQGAFRGQYF	TGCGCCTTACGAGGACAGGGGGCGTTCAGGGGGCAGTACTTC
TRBV27	.	.	TRBJ1-1	CASSPGQYTEAFF	TGTGCCAGCAGCCCCGGACAGTACACTGAAGCTTTCTTT
TRBV5-4	.	.	TRBJ1-1	CASTSAFEVTEAFF	TGTGCCAGCACCTCGGCCTTTGAGGTTACTGAAGCTTTCTTT
TRBV28	.	.	TRBJ2-3	CASRKTGTDTQYF	TGTGCCAGCAGAAAGACAGGAACAGATACGCAGTATTTT
TRBV16	.	.	TRBJ1-1	CASSQSRGWNTEAFF	TGTGCCAGCAGCCAATCTCGGGGATGGAACACTGAAGCTTTCTTT
TRBV6-4	TRBD1	.	TRBJ2-2	CASSAGQGSFTGELFF	TGTGCCAGCAGCGCGGGACAGGGGTCTTTCACCGGGGAGCTGTTTTTT
TRBV7-3	.	few	TRBJ2-4	CASSGGTAGKNIQYF	TGTGCCAGCAGCGGCGGGACAGCGGGCAAAAACATTCAGTACTTC
TRBV7-9	.	.	TRBJ2-3	CASSLRENSITDTQYF	TGTGCCAGCAGCTTAAGGGAGAACAGTATCACAGATACGCAGTATTTT
TRBV19	.	few	TRBJ2-3	CASTAPDRDTQYF	TGTGCCAGTACCGCCCCCGACAGGGATACGCAGTATTTT
TRBV7-8	.	.	TRBJ1-3	CASSLITGSGNTIYF	TGTGCCAGCAGCTTAATTACGGGGTCTGGAAACACCATATATTTT
TRBV7-2	TRBD1	.	TRBJ1-1	CASSVGQGITEAFF	TGTGCCAGCAGCGTGGGACAGGGAATCACTGAAGCTTTCTTT
TRBV27	TRBD1	once	TRBJ2-7	CASSPRTGVSYEQYF	TGTGCCAGCAGCCCTAGGACAGGGGTCTCCTACGAGCAGTACTTC